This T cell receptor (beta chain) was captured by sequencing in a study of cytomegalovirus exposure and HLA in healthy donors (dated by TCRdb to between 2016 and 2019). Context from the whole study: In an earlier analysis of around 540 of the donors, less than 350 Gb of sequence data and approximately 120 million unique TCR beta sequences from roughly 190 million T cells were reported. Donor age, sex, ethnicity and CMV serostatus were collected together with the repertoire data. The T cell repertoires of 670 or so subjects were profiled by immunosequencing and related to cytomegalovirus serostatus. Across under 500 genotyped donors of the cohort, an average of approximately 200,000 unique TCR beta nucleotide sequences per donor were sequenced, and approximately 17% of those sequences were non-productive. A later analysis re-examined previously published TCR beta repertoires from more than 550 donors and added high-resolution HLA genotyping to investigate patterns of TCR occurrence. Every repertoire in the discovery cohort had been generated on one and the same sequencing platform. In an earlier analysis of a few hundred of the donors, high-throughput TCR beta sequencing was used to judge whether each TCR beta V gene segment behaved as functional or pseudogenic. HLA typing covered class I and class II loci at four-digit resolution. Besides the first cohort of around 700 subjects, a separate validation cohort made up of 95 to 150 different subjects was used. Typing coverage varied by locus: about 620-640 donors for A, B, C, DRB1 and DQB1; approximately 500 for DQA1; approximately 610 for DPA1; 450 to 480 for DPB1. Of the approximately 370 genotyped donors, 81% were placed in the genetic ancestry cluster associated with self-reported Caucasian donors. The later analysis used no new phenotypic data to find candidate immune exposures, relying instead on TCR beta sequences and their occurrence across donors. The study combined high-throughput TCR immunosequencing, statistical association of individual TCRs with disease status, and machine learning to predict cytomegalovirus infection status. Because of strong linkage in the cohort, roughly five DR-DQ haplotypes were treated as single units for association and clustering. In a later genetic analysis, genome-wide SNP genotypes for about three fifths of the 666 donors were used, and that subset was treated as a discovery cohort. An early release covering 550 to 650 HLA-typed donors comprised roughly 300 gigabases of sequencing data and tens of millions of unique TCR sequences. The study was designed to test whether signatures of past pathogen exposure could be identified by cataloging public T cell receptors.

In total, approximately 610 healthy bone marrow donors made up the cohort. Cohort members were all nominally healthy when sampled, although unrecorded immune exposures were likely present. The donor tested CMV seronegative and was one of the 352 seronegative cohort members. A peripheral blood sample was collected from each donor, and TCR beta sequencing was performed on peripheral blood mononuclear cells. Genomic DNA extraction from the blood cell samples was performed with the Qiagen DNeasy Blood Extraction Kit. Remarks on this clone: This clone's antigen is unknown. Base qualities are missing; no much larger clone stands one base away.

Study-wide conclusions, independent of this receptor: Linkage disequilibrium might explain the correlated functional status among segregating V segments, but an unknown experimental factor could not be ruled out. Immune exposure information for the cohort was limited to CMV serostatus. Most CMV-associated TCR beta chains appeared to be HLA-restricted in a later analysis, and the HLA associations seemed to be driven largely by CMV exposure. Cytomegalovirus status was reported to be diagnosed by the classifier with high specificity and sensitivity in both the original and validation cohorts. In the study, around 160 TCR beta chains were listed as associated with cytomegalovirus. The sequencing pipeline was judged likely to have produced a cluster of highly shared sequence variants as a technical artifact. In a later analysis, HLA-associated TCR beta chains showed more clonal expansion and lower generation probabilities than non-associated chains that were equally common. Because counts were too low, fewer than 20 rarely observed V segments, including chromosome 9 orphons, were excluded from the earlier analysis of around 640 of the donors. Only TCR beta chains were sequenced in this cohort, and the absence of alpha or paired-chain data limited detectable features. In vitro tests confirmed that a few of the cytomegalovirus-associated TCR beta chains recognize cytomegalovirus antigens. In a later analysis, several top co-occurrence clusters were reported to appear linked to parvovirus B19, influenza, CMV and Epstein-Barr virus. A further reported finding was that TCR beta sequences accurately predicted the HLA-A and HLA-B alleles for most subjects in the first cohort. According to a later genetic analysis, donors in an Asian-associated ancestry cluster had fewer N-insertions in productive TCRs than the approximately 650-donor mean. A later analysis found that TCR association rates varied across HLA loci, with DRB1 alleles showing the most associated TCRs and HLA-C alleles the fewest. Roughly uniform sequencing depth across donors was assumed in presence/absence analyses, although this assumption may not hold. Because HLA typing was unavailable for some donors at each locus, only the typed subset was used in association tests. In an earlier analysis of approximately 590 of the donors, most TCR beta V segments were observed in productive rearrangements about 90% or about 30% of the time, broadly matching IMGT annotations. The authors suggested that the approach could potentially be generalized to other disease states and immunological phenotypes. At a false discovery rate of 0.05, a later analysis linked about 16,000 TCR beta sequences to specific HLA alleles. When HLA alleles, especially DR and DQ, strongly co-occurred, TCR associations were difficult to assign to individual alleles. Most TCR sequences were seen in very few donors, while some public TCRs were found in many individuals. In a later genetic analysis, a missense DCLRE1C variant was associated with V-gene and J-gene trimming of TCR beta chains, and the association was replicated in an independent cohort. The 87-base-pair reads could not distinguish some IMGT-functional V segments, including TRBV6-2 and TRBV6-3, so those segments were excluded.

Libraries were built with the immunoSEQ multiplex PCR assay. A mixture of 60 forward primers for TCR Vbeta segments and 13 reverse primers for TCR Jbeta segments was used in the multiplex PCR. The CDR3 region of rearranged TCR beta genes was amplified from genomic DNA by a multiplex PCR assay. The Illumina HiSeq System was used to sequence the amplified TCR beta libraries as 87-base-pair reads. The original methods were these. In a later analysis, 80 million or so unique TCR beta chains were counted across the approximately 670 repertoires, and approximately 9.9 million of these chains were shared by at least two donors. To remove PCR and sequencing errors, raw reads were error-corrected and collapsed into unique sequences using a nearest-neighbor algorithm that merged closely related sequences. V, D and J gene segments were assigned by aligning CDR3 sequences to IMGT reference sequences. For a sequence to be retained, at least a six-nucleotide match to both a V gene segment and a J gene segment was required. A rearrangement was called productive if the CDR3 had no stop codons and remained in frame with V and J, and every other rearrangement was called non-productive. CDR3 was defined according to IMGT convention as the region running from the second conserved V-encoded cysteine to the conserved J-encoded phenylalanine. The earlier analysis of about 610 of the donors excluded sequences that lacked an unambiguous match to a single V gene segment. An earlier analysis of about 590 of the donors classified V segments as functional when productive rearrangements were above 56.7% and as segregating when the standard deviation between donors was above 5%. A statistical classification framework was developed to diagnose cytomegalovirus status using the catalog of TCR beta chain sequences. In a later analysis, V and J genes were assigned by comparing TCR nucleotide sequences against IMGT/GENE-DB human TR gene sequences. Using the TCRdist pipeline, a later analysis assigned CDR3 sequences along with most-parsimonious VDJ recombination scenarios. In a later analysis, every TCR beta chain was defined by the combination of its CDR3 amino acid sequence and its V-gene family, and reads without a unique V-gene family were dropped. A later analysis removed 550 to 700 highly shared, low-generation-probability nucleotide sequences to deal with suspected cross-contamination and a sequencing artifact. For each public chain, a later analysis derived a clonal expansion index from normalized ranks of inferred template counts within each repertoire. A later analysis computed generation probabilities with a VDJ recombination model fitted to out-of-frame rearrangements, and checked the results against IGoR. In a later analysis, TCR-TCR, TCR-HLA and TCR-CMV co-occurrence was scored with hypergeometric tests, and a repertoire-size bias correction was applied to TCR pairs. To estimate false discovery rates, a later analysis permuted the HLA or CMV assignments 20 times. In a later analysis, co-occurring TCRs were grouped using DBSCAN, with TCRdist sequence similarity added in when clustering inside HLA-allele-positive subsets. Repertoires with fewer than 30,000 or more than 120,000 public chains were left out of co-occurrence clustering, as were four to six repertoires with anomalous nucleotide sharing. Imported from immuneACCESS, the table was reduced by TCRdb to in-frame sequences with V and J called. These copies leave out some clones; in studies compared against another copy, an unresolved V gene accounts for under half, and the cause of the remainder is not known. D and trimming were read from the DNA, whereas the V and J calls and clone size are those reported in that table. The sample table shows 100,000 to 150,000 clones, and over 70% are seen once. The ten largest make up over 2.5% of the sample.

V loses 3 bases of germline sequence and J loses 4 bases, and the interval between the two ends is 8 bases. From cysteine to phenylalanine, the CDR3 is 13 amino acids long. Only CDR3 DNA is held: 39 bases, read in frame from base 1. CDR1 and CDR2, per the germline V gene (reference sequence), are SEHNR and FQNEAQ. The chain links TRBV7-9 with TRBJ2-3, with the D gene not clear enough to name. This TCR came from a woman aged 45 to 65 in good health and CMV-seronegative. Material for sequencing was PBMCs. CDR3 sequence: CASSLRKADTQYF. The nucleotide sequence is TGTGCCAGCAGCTTGAGGAAGGCAGATACGCAGTATTTT.